The 32 T cell receptor beta chains below all came from one sample that was sequenced in a study of prognosis after radiotherapy for stage I lung cancer. The authors amplified TCR beta CDR3 from genomic DNA using two-round multiplex PCR. The first round of PCR was done with primers that matched each TRBV and TRBJ gene. TCRdb re-analysed the multiplex PCR reads in MiXCR, keeping a single row per CDR3 protein. The sample contains about 12,000 distinct CDR3 sequences, under 45% of which appear only once. The sample consisted of PBMCs, taken before or after stereotactic body radiation therapy (not recorded which). These receptors were obtained from a donor aged 50 or older with non-small cell lung cancer.

The sample holds many counts of this clonotype. As DNA, the CDR3 is TGCAGCGTTGAAGATGGGACTAGCGGGAGGGCCCCTCACGGGGAGCTGTTTTTT. Residues: CSVEDGTSGRAPHGELFF. V and J are TRBV29-1 and TRBJ2-2; 16 bases are a match to TRBD2. V gave up 0 bases and J gave up 7 bases; unmatched junction bases: 8. This CDR3 contains 18 residues. The germline V gene encodes CDR1 SQVTM and CDR2 ANQGSEA.

At least ten counts were recorded for this clonotype. This sequence joins TRBV5-1 and TRBJ2-1, with D possibly matching TRBD2 (5 bases). This CDR3 is built from 17 residues. V lost 3 bases and J lost 3, with 19 bases in between. Germline CDR1 is SGHRS and CDR2 is YFSETQ. The CDR3 sequence is CASSSSTWRTLYNEQFF. As DNA, the CDR3 is TGCGCCAGCAGCTCCTCTACTTGGCGGACTCTCTACAATGAGCAGTTCTTC.

This clonotype occurred many times. This rearrangement joins TRBV7-8 to TRBJ1-5; TRBD1 matches 9 bases. V shed 3 bases and J 6 bases; nucleotides not matched to a gene: 9. Germline values: CDR1 SGHVS, CDR2 FQNEAQ. This CDR3 contains 16 residues. CDR3 residues: CASSFGPGQGGQPQHF. The CDR3 DNA reads TGTGCCAGCAGCTTTGGACCGGGACAGGGAGGTCAGCCCCAGCATTTT.

This clonotype was seen a few times. This sequence joins TRBV11-2 and TRBJ2-3; D possibly corresponds to TRBD2 (7 bases). V dropped 3 bases and J dropped 2 bases, with 24 bases sitting between them. The CDR3 length is 19 residues. Germline V gene lookup returns CDR1 SGHAT and CDR2 FQNNGV. In DNA form, the CDR3 reads TGTGCCAGCAGCTTGGGGTGTCTGAAGGGGGGGAAGACCACAGATACGCAGTATTTT. It translates to CASSLGCLKGGKTTDTQYF.

Many counts were recorded for this clonotype. V and J are TRBV28 and TRBJ1-5; no definite D call. This CDR3 region has 12 residues. V lost 8 bases and J lost 1, with 6 bases in between. CDR1 MDHEN and CDR2 SYDVKM come from the germline V gene. For the CDR3, the DNA is TGTGCCAGCTTCAGGAGCAATCAGCCCCAGCATTTT. Translation gives CASFRSNQPQHF.

This clonotype was seen repeatedly, ten times or more. This chain uses TRBV11-2 with TRBJ2-1; D may be TRBD1 (6 bases). The CDR3 runs to 15 residues. V dropped 1 base and J dropped 5 bases, with 12 bases sitting between them. Germline CDR1 SGHAT, CDR2 FQNNGV. The CDR3 here is CASSLVMGQDNEQFF. In DNA, the CDR3 is TGTGCCAGCAGCTTAGTTATGGGACAAGACAATGAGCAGTTCTTC.

This clonotype has a count of ten or more. An end of the junction differs from the germline gene, which may be a read error. The chain is built from TRBV10-3 and TRBJ2-3; 8 bases are shared with TRBD2. CDR3 length equals 14 residues. In germline, CDR1 is ENHRY, CDR2 SYGVKD. CDR3 sequence (DNA): TGTGCCATCAGTGCCGGGGGGGCTACAGATAGGCAGTATTTT. Translated: CAISAGGATDRQYF.

As concerns this clonotype: A read error is the likely source, as a far larger clone sits one nucleotide away. This CDR3 fails to terminate in the conserved phenylalanine or tryptophan, so it likely reflects a read error. The genes are TRBV12-3 or TRBV12-4 and TRBJ2-7; D not certain. The CDR3 is made up of 11 amino acids. V lost 4 bases to trimming and J lost 5 bases, with 6 bases between them. The CDR3 nucleotides are TGTGCCAGCAGTTACCCCGACGAGCAGTACCTC. This sequence encodes CASSYPDEQYL.

The chain recombines TRBV6-1 with TRBJ2-7; maybe TRBD1 (6 bases). This CDR3 is 14 amino acids long. Germline assignment: CDR1 MNHNS and CDR2 SASEGT. The chain's CDR3 is CASRGTCRTYDQYV. The DNA of the CDR3 is TGTGCCAGCAGGGGGACATGTCGGACCTACGACCAGTACGTC.

By frequency in the sample, this clonotype is medium-sized. CDR3 coding DNA: TGTGCCAGCAGCTCCCTCGGACTAGCGGGAGGGCCGACAGATACGCAGTATTTT. Its translation: CASSSLGLAGGPTDTQYF. The gene calls are TRBV11-3 and TRBJ2-3; 15 nucleotides agree with TRBD2. CDR1 and CDR2 (germline): SGHNT, YENEEA. J gave up 3 bases and V 4 bases, and 8 bases lay outside the gene matches. The CDR3 is 18 residues long.

This clonotype is labeled as medium-sized (0.01 to 0.1%). The chain couples TRBV12-3 or TRBV12-4 to TRBJ1-2; no clear D gene. V lost 6 bases and J lost 3, with 11 bases in between. The CDR3 sequence is 13 residues long. The chain's CDR3 is CASRPDIYYGYTF. The CDR3 DNA is TGTGCCAGCAGGCCCGACATCTACTATGGCTACACCTTC.

This rearrangement joins TRBV12-3 or TRBV12-4 to TRBJ2-7; D call uncertain. The CDR3 extends over 14 amino acids. V dropped 3 bases and J dropped 2 bases, with 11 bases sitting between them. This CDR3 is CASSFEVGAYEQYF. In nucleotides, the CDR3 is TGTGCCAGCAGTTTTGAGGTCGGCGCCTACGAGCAGTACTTC.

This clonotype came up many times. The V and J genes are TRBV12-3 or TRBV12-4 and TRBJ1-1; no firm D call. This CDR3 comprises 13 residues. The V and J ends lost 5 bases and 3 bases respectively, with 10 bases between them. CDR3 in DNA: TGTGCCAGCAGTCTCGATATCGACACTGAAGCTTTCTTT. Translating gives CASSLDIDTEAFF.

This clonotype was seen many times. The J gene is TRBJ1-5, the V gene TRBV6-9; D uncertain. Germline V gene data show CDR1 as MNHGY and CDR2 as SVAAGI. CDR3 length: 14 residues. V lost 3 bases and J lost 0, with 6 bases in between. DNA of the CDR3: TGTGCCAGCAGTTACTTGAATAGCAATCAGCCCCAGCATTTT. Amino acid sequence: CASSYLNSNQPQHF.

This clonotype was recorded many times. The genes are TRBV7-6 and TRBJ2-1, with 8 nucleotides matching TRBD2. CDR3 length: 17 residues. Germline V gives CDR1 SGHVS, CDR2 FNYEAQ. V shed 0 bases, J shed 2 bases, and the junction held 6 bases outside the gene matches. CDR3 sequence: CASSLAGRRGAYNEQFF. The CDR3 DNA reads TGTGCCAGCAGCTTAGCAGGGCGGCGGGGGGCCTACAATGAGCAGTTCTTC.

For this clonotype: This likely reflects a read error, since a far larger clone is one base away. The gene calls are TRBV7-6 and TRBJ2-7; D is unclear. The V gene lost 2 bases and the J gene lost 0 bases, with 11 bases spanning the gap. Looked up from germline, CDR1 is SGHVS and CDR2 is FNYEAQ. The CDR3 length is 15 residues. CDR3 in DNA: TGTGCCAGCAGCTTATCCGTCTTCAGCTCCTACGAGCAGTACTTC. Protein product: CASSLSVFSSYEQYF.

Judged by abundance, this clonotype is medium-sized. The chain couples TRBV7-2 to TRBJ2-7; 7 bases are a match to TRBD1. The trim removed 3 bases at V and 1 base at J, leaving 3 bases unmatched. The CDR3 sequence is 14 residues long. CDR1 and CDR2 (germline): SGHTA, FQGNSA. The CDR3 region has the DNA TGTGCCAGCAGCTTTGACAGGGAATCCTACGAGCAGTACTTC. Translating gives CASSFDRESYEQYF.

The V and J genes are TRBV18 and TRBJ2-7, with a tentative D call TRBD2 (5 bases). The CDR3 is made up of 13 amino acids. The V end was cut by 3 bases, the J end by 2 bases, with 8 bases between. The germline V gene encodes CDR1 KGHSH and CDR2 LQKENI. The CDR3 DNA follows: TGTGCCAGCTCACCCGCTAGCACCTACGAGCAGTACTTC. It is translated as CASSPASTYEQYF.

V usage is TRBV24-1 and J usage is TRBJ1-5; D gene uncertain. V lost 5 bases to trimming and J lost 3 bases, with 7 bases between them. This CDR3 contains 13 residues. CDR1 is KGHDR, CDR2 SFDVKD, per germline. The CDR3 DNA reads as TGTGCCACCAGTGTTGGGGACAATCAGCCCCAGCATTTT. Translated: CATSVGDNQPQHF.

The chain has TRBV20-1 and TRBJ1-1; TRBD1 agrees at 8 bases. This CDR3 is built from 13 residues. The V segment lost 3 bases and the J segment 3 bases; nucleotides outside the gene matches: 3. CDR1 and CDR2 (germline): DFQATT, SNEGSKA (reference sequence). The CDR3: CSARTGADTEAFF. DNA of the CDR3: TGCAGTGCTAGGACAGGGGCGGACACTGAAGCTTTCTTT.

This clonotype is labeled as medium-sized (0.01 to 0.1%). This rearrangement joins TRBV30 to TRBJ2-7; D gene unclear. This CDR3 contains 11 residues. V was trimmed by 2 bases and J by 4 bases, leaving 6 bases between them. Germline CDR1 is GTSNPN and CDR2 is SVGIG (reference sequence). The CDR3 region has the DNA TGTGCCTGGAGTACGAATTACGAGCAGTACTTC. It encodes CAWSTNYEQYF.

The gene calls are TRBV27 and TRBJ2-1; D possibly corresponds to TRBD2 (5 bases). V was shortened by 10 bases and J by 6 bases, with 19 bases between the two germline ends. CDR1 and CDR2 from the germline V gene are MNHEY and SMNVEV (reference sequence). This CDR3 is 14 amino acids long. Here the CDR3 reads CAISFRIASNEQFF. The DNA for the CDR3 is TGTGCCATTAGTTTCCGGATAGCGAGCAATGAGCAGTTCTTC.

The gene calls are TRBV12-3 or TRBV12-4 and TRBJ2-3; D ambiguous. Deletions cut 7 bases from V and 4 bases from J, with 15 bases between. The CDR3 covers 14 residues. The CDR3: CASNSRKGADTQYF. CDR3 nucleotides: TGTGCCAGCAATTCCCGGAAGGGTGCAGATACGCAGTATTTT.

J is TRBJ2-7 and V is TRBV3-1; D possibly uses TRBD1 or TRBD2 (9 bases each). This CDR3 has 18 amino acids. Germline loops: CDR1 LGHDT, CDR2 YNNKEL (reference sequence). Trimming removed 2 bases from V and 6 bases from J, with 26 bases in between. CDR3 residues: CASSQRDRAGLAGAEQYF. CDR3 nucleotides: TGTGCCAGCAGCCAACGGGACAGGGCAGGTTTAGCGGGAGCCGAGCAGTACTTC.

V is TRBV29-1 and J is TRBJ2-1; D remains ambiguous. CDR1 and CDR2 from the germline V gene are SQVTM and ANQGSEA. V lost 4 bases and J lost 1, with 5 bases in between. The CDR3 has 12 residues. The CDR3 loop is CSVATSYNEQFF. CDR3 DNA: TGCAGCGTTGCCACGTCCTACAATGAGCAGTTCTTC.

This clonotype was found many times. The chain is built from TRBV10-2 and TRBJ2-5; no firm D call. Germline assignment: CDR1 WSHSY and CDR2 SAAADI. V lost 5 bases and J 6 bases, leaving 7 bases between the germline ends. The CDR3 loop spans 11 amino acids. CDR3 sequence: CASSNGKTQYF. The CDR3 region has the DNA TGCGCCAGCAGTAACGGAAAGACCCAGTACTTC.

Notes on this clonotype: It may be a read error: a sequence one base away is much more abundant. The rearrangement uses TRBV6-8 and TRBJ1-1; D may be TRBD1 (6 bases). Trimming pared 1 base from V and 7 bases from J, leaving 16 bases between. CDR3 length: 15 amino acids. Germline CDR1 is MNHGY and CDR2 is SAAAGT. The CDR3 protein is CASSYYNGRGGEAFF. DNA of the CDR3: TGTGCCAGCAGTTACTACAACGGTAGGGGGGGTGAAGCTTTCTTT.

By share of the sample, this clonotype is medium-sized (0.01 to 0.1%). The rearrangement links TRBV19 to TRBJ2-7; possibly TRBD2 for D (5 bases). Germline values: CDR1 LNHDA, CDR2 SQIVND (reference sequence). Trimming left V 3 bases short and J 4 bases short, with 10 bases between. The CDR3 loop spans 13 amino acids. The CDR3 reads CASSISRAYEQYF. CDR3 sequence (DNA): TGTGCCAGTAGTATTTCGCGGGCGTACGAGCAGTACTTC.

This clonotype was seen many times. This chain joins TRBV5-5 and TRBJ2-5; D is uncertain. The ends were cut back, 1 base at V and 1 base at J, with 11 bases in the middle. The CDR3 has 15 residues. The germline CDR1 and CDR2 sequences are SGHKS and YYEKEE (reference sequence). CDR3 in DNA: TGTGCCAGCAGCTTGACGCCGATACTCCAAGAGACCCAGTACTTC. Protein sequence: CASSLTPILQETQYF.

This clonotype came up many times. This rearrangement joins TRBV7-3 to TRBJ2-5, with 8 positions matching TRBD2. V dropped 5 bases and J dropped 2; count of bases not matched to a gene: 10. This CDR3 region has 16 residues. Germline CDR1 SGHTA, CDR2 FQGTGA. The CDR3 bases are TGTGCCAGCAGCCCTTCCAGCGGGGGCGTTCAAGAGACCCAGTACTTC. It yields the protein CASSPSSGGVQETQYF.

This clonotype was seen many times. The J gene is TRBJ2-1, the V gene TRBV7-9; 7 positions agree with TRBD1. Germline lookup yields CDR1 SEHNR and CDR2 FQNEAQ (reference sequence). The CDR3 covers 12 residues. J lost 8 bases, V lost 4 bases, and 2 bases had no gene match. The CDR3 sequence: CASSSTGDEQFF. CDR3 bases: TGTGCCAGCAGCTCCACAGGGGATGAGCAGTTCTTC.

In this sample, this clonotype turned up many times. The chain uses TRBV11-2 and TRBJ1-1, with D possibly being TRBD1 (5 bases). CDR3 length: 13 residues. V dropped 4 bases and J dropped 7 bases, with 13 bases sitting between them. Per the germline V gene, CDR1 is SGHAT and CDR2 is FQNNGV. The CDR3 bases are TGTGCCAGCAGCTGGTTGGGGGATGTTGAAGCTTTCTTT. Its translation is CASSWLGDVEAFF.